This is a list of T cell receptor beta chains from one sample in a study of T cell changes during pregnancy in multiple sclerosis. Method: immunoSEQ multiplex PCR; TCRdb's copy keeps in-frame clones and lacks some. This sample has some 87,000 clones; approximately 94% occur once, and the top ten carry around 0.21%. The specimen comprised CD4+ T cells from peripheral blood mononuclear cells, sampled before pregnancy. The source of these receptors is a female donor with multiple sclerosis, enrolled in a pregnancy study. CDR3s include the opening cysteine and the closing phenylalanine or tryptophan.

J gene	V gene	CDR3 protein
TRBJ2-5	TRBV6-1	CASRDTGTGQETQYF
TRBJ2-7	TRBV7-8	CASSLGESYEQYF
TRBJ2-7	TRBV2	CASREAPRAHEQYF
TRBJ2-2	TRBV9	CASSVESGLHTGELFF
TRBJ2-7	TRBV5-8	CASYGYYSYEQYF
TRBJ2-2	TRBV9	CASSVEGRGTGELFF
TRBJ2-2	TRBV6-5	CASSRTGWSTGELFF
TRBJ2-1	TRBV2	CASSARGLGGSEQFF
TRBJ2-2	TRBV5-4	CASSLGYRDTPGELFF
TRBJ2-7	TRBV9	CASSVVGEERGRDINEQYF
TRBJ2-2	TRBV7-8	CASSLSTGELFF
TRBJ2-5	TRBV29-1	CSVEGTRIGEREAQYF
TRBJ1-2	TRBV9	CASSPQGGGYTF
TRBJ2-2	TRBV4-2	CASSKESGGTNTGELFF
TRBJ2-5	TRBV9	CASSAGLAGLLEETQYF
TRBJ2-5	TRBV29-1	CSIGWGSQETQYF
TRBJ1-3	TRBV19	CASSITGAGTIYF
TRBJ2-3	TRBV5-1	CASSSVSGGLRTDTQYF